This TCR beta chain comes out of a study of blood T cell repertoires in COVID-19. This clone occurred once. Repertoires were generated with immunoSEQ multiplex PCR, while TCRdb's copy carries only in-frame clones and drops some. The data show tens of thousands of clones, approximately 86% seen once. The CDR3 covers 15 residues. Germline V gene data show CDR1 as SEHNR and CDR2 as FQNEAQ (reference sequence). V was shortened by 3 bases and J by 6 bases, with 17 bases between the two germline ends. Sequencing was carried out using peripheral blood. The clonotype originates from a human donor in a cohort sampled during active COVID-19. The rearrangement uses TRBV7-9 and TRBJ1-2, with D unresolved. The CDR3 spells CASSFGQDGRDGYTF. The CDR3 DNA is TGTGCCAGCAGCTTCGGTCAGGATGGAAGAGATGGCTACACCTTC.